This TCR beta chain comes out of a study of blood T cell repertoires in COVID-19. Study at large: Sites across the United States, Italy and Spain contributed samples from acute and convalescent COVID-19.

This CDR3 spans 13 amino acids. The V gene lost 1 base and the J gene lost 3 bases, with 8 bases spanning the gap. In germline, CDR1 is SGHDT, CDR2 YYEEEE. This clone has a single count. Per the original data handling: Using reference gene primer amplification, nucleated cell counts were estimated. The method was immunoSEQ multiplex PCR; TCRdb's version includes in-frame clones alone and lacks a portion of them. That table furnishes V, J and clone size, whereas the DNA furnished D and trimming. The table records roughly 160,000 clones, roughly 80% of them present only once. Cohort allocation depended upon clinical history that participants reported.

Sequences were obtained from PBMCs or T cells enriched from blood (not recorded which). The receptor's source is a woman aged 40-49 years with acute COVID-19. The J gene is TRBJ2-7, the V gene TRBV5-6; a weak D match, TRBD1 (5 bases). The CDR3 protein is CASSLKGIYEQYF. The CDR3 nucleotides are TGTGCCAGCAGCTTGAAGGGGATCTACGAGCAGTACTTC.